Each of the 26 T cell receptor beta chains below was sequenced from the same sample in a study of OX40 agonist ivuxolimab in advanced cancers. The protocol was immunoSEQ multiplex PCR, while the TCRdb copy is restricted to in-frame clones and leaves out a portion. The sample has tens of thousands of clones; about 77% are singletons. The source was CD4+ or CD8+ T cells sorted from blood, collected in a trial of the OX40 agonist ivuxolimab. These receptors were collected from an adult with an advanced solid tumor such as melanoma, head and neck, liver or kidney cancer.

This chain links TRBV11-2 with TRBJ2-7; no reliable D call. V shed 3 bases and J shed 3 bases, with 18 bases lying between them. This CDR3 spans 16 amino acids. The germline V gene encodes CDR1 SGHAT and CDR2 FQNNGV. The CDR3 reads CASSLTLRSDFYEQYF. The CDR3 DNA follows: TGTGCCAGCAGCTTGACCCTAAGGTCAGACTTCTACGAGCAGTACTTC.

The chain links TRBV18 to TRBJ1-1; the D gene is possibly TRBD1 (6 bases). The CDR3 totals 15 residues. Germline CDR1 reads KGHSH; CDR2 reads LQKENI. V lost 2 bases and J 5 bases, leaving 15 bases between the germline ends. CDR3 sequence reads: CASSPVQGRNTEAFF. CDR3 bases: TGTGCCAGCTCACCAGTACAGGGTCGGAATACTGAAGCTTTCTTT. Filled out from reference TRBV18 and TRBJ1-1, the complete variable domain reads NAGVMQNPRHLVRRRGQEARLRCSPMKGHSHVYWYRQLPEEGLKFMVYLQKENIIDESGMPKERFSAEFPKEGPSILRIQQVVRGDSAAYFCASSPVQGRNTEAFFGQGTRLTVV.

This clone was detected only a few times. The V gene is TRBV7-9, the J gene TRBJ2-3; TRBD2 might be the D (6 bases). This CDR3 comprises 15 residues. The germline gives CDR1 SEHNR, CDR2 FQNEAQ (reference sequence). Trimming shortened V by 5 bases and J by 6 bases, and 18 bases separated the two germline ends. CDR3 coding DNA: TGTGCCAGCAGCCCCAAGACTAGAGTCGGTGATACGCAGTATTTT. Its translation: CASSPKTRVGDTQYF. The full variable domain, completed using reference TRBV7-9 and TRBJ2-3, is DTGVSQNPRHKITKRGQNVTFRCDPISEHNRLYWYRQTLGQGPEFLTYFQNEAQLEKSRLLSDRFSAERPKGSFSTLEIQRTEQGDSAMYLCASSPKTRVGDTQYFGPGTRLTVL.

The V call is TRBV4-1, the J call TRBJ1-4; D ambiguous. There are 13 residues in the CDR3. V lost 8 bases, J lost 3 bases, and 10 bases lay in between. CDR1 MGHRA and CDR2 YSYEKL come from the germline V gene. The CDR3 bases are TGCGCCAGCGTGCGGCAGCCTAATGAAAAACTGTTTTTT. The encoded protein is CASVRQPNEKLFF.

The CDR3 protein is CASSFRTSTDTQYF. The CDR3 DNA is TGTGCCAGCAGCTTCAGGACTAGCACAGATACGCAGTATTTT. The chain couples TRBV5-4 to TRBJ2-3; perhaps TRBD2 as D (5 bases). Per the germline V gene, CDR1 is SGHNT and CDR2 is YYREEE (reference sequence). This CDR3 region has 14 residues. Trimming took off 2 bases at V and 0 bases at J, with 7 bases between the two ends.

The chain couples TRBV10-3 to TRBJ2-3; 11 bases map to TRBD1. In germline, CDR1 is ENHRY, CDR2 SYGVKD. V gave up 6 bases and J gave up 11 bases; unmatched junction bases: 16. The CDR3 has 16 amino acids. The CDR3 sequence is CAISRIRDRGDSGQYF. CDR3 bases: TGTGCCATCAGCCGTATCCGGGACAGGGGGGACTCAGGGCAGTATTTT.

The V call is TRBV6-1, the J call TRBJ2-7; 9 nucleotides agree with TRBD1. Germline V gives CDR1 MNHNS, CDR2 SASEGT. Trimming at V came to 2 bases and at J to 4 bases, leaving 3 bases not matched to a gene. CDR3 length: 14 amino acids. In nucleotides, the CDR3 is TGTGCCAGCAGTGAACTGGGGACAGGGTACGAGCAGTACTTC. Its translation is CASSELGTGYEQYF.

The CDR3, as DNA: TGTGCCAGCAGCGTAGTTTCGAGTAGGGTACGCACCGGGGAGCTGTTTTTT. Its translation: CASSVVSSRVRTGELFF. This chain links TRBV9 with TRBJ2-2; no clear D. Germline V gene lookup returns CDR1 SGDLS and CDR2 YYNGEE. The CDR3 is 17 residues long. Trimming stripped 0 bases from V and 4 bases from J, with 16 bases between.

The chain employs TRBV18 and TRBJ2-5, with no clear D. V was pared by 3 bases and J by 1 base, with 0 bases between. Looked up from germline, CDR1 is KGHSH and CDR2 is LQKENI. The CDR3 contains 11 residues. The CDR3 spells CASSPQETQYF. CDR3 bases: TGTGCCAGCTCACCCCAAGAGACCCAGTACTTC.

This clone was seen a single time. The chain carries TRBV9 and TRBJ2-7, with 10 bases identical to TRBD2. CDR1 and CDR2 from the germline V gene are SGDLS and YYNGEE. The J segment lost 2 bases and the V segment lost 3 bases, leaving 2 bases of the junction unmatched. CDR3 size: 14 residues. CDR3: CASSGGTSAYEQYF. The CDR3 nucleotides are TGTGCCAGCAGCGGAGGGACTAGCGCCTACGAGCAGTACTTC.

This chain links TRBV4-1 with TRBJ2-1; 7 positions match TRBD2. The CDR3 loop spans 16 amino acids. From germline, CDR1 is MGHRA and CDR2 YSYEKL. Trimming removed 0 bases from V and 4 bases from J; junction bases left unmatched: 6. Here the CDR3 reads CASSQDAAGLYNEQFF. CDR3 nucleotides: TGCGCCAGCAGCCAAGACGCAGCGGGACTATACAATGAGCAGTTCTTC.

This sequence joins TRBV11-2 and TRBJ1-4, with D uncertain. The V gene's germline CDR1 is SGHAT and CDR2 FQNNGV. The CDR3 covers 12 residues. Trimming removed 8 bases from V and 7 bases from J, with 11 bases in between. CDR3 nucleotide sequence: TGTGCCAGCTTGGGTCTAGGTGAAAAACTGTTTTTT. Its protein is CASLGLGEKLFF.

The rearrangement links TRBV10-3 to TRBJ2-2; no definite D call. The CDR3 length is 13 residues. Germline lookup yields CDR1 ENHRY and CDR2 SYGVKD. The V end was cut by 3 bases, the J end by 7 bases, with 9 bases between. CDR3 loop: CAISENSRGELFF. For the CDR3, the DNA is TGTGCCATCAGTGAAAATTCCCGCGGGGAGCTGTTTTTT.

J is TRBJ1-1 and V is TRBV27; possibly TRBD1 for D (5 bases). Trimming took off 6 bases at V and 0 bases at J, with 11 bases between the two ends. From germline, CDR1 is MNHEY and CDR2 SMNVEV (reference sequence). This CDR3 spans 14 amino acids. CDR3 bases: TGTGCCAGCAGGTTCAGGGCCCTGAACACTGAAGCTTTCTTT. It encodes CASRFRALNTEAFF.

This chain connects TRBV5-1 to TRBJ1-3, with TRBD1 as a possible D gene (5 bases). V was clipped by 0 bases and J by 3 bases, with 7 bases between them. Germline V lookup: CDR1 SGHRS, CDR2 YFSETQ. The CDR3 runs to 14 residues. The CDR3 DNA sequence: TGCGCCAGCAGCTTGGGAGGGGATGGAAACACCATATATTTT. Translating it yields CASSLGGDGNTIYF.

The rearrangement uses TRBV6-5 and TRBJ2-2; D possibly corresponds to TRBD2 (7 bases). Germline-derived CDR1 and CDR2 are MNHEY and SVGAGI. The CDR3 runs to 14 residues. V lost 6 bases and J lost 7, with 15 bases in between. The CDR3 reads CASRRGRADGELFF. The CDR3 region has the DNA TGTGCCAGCAGGAGGGGGAGGGCCGACGGGGAGCTGTTTTTT.

Concerning this clone itself: One end of the junction fails to match germline, which may point to a read error. The rearrangement links TRBV20-1 to TRBJ2-1, with D unclear. Germline lookup yields CDR1 DFQATT and CDR2 SNEGSKA (reference sequence). The CDR3 is 11 residues long. The CDR3 loop is CSARAYLAEIF. CDR3 in DNA: TGCAGTGCTAGAGCGTACTTAGCAGAGATCTTC.

V is TRBV6-5 and J is TRBJ1-2; 7 nucleotides match TRBD1. CDR1 MNHEY and CDR2 SVGAGI come from the germline V gene. V was clipped by 4 bases and J by 7 bases; unmatched bases: 9. This CDR3 spans 14 amino acids. CDR3: CASSSTATGLGYTF. In DNA, the CDR3 is TGTGCCAGCAGTTCCACGGCGACAGGGCTTGGCTACACCTTC.

The chain carries TRBV7-9 and TRBJ1-6; 8 nucleotides match TRBD1. Germline V gives CDR1 SEHNR, CDR2 FQNEAQ (reference sequence). The CDR3 runs to 15 residues. V dropped 5 bases and J dropped 10; count of bases not matched to a gene: 10. For the CDR3, the DNA is TGTGCCAGCAGCCGCGCGACAGGGGACATCTCACCCCTCCACTTT. Encoded protein: CASSRATGDISPLHF.

The chain joins TRBV11-2 to TRBJ2-7, with D perhaps matching TRBD1 (6 bases). This CDR3 region has 15 residues. Deletions cut 6 bases from V and 4 bases from J, with 19 bases between. The germline V gene has CDR1 SGHAT and CDR2 FQNNGV. The CDR3 is CASRLWGTLEYEQYF. CDR3 DNA: TGTGCCAGCAGGCTTTGGGGGACACTTGAGTACGAGCAGTACTTC. Drawing the rest from reference TRBV11-2 and TRBJ2-7, the complete variable domain is EAGVAQSPRYKIIEKRQSVAFWCNPISGHATLYWYQQILGQGPKLLIQFQNNGVVDDSQLPKDRFSAERLKGVDSTLKIQPAKLEDSAVYLCASRLWGTLEYEQYFGPGTRLTVT.

This clone was seen only a few times. V usage is TRBV18 and J usage is TRBJ2-7; 8 nucleotides align to TRBD2. The CDR3 loop spans 15 amino acids. Losses at the gene ends were 2 bases for V and 2 bases for J; bases not matched to a gene: 5. The germline V gene encodes CDR1 KGHSH and CDR2 LQKENI. Here the CDR3 reads CASSPYREGPYEQYF. In nucleotides, the CDR3 is TGTGCCAGCTCACCATACCGGGAGGGGCCCTACGAGCAGTACTTC.

The J gene is TRBJ1-1, the V gene TRBV5-1; no reliable D call. Germline V gene sequence: CDR1 SGHRS, CDR2 YFSETQ. V lost 2 bases and J lost 0, with 8 bases in between. The CDR3 contains 14 residues. DNA for the CDR3: TGCGCCAGCAGCTTAGTAGGGCTGAACACTGAAGCTTTCTTT. Its protein product is CASSLVGLNTEAFF. Full variable domain (rest looked up from reference TRBV5-1 and TRBJ1-1): KAGVTQTPRYLIKTRGQQVTLSCSPISGHRSVSWYQQTPGQGLQFLFEYFSETQRNKGNFPGRFSGRQFSNSRSEMNVSTLELGDSALYLCASSLVGLNTEAFFGQGTRLTVV.

V usage is TRBV19 and J usage is TRBJ2-7, with a possible D match to TRBD2 (5 bases). The CDR3 extends over 15 amino acids. Trimming cost V 6 bases and J 4 bases, with 19 bases left between them. The germline V gene encodes CDR1 LNHDA and CDR2 SQIVND (reference sequence). The CDR3 nucleotides read TGTGCCAGTAGGCTCGGAGACGGAGGAATATACGAGCAGTACTTC. Residues: CASRLGDGGIYEQYF. The full variable domain, with the rest looked up from reference TRBV19 and TRBJ2-7, is DGGITQSPKYLFRKEGQNVTLSCEQNLNHDAMYWYRQDPGQGLRLIYYSQIVNDFQKGDIAEGYSVSREKKESFPLTVTSAQKNPTAFYLCASRLGDGGIYEQYFGPGTRLTVT.

The V gene is TRBV2, the J gene TRBJ1-2; D is perhaps TRBD1 (6 bases). In germline, CDR1 is SNHLY, CDR2 FYNNEI. Between the trimmed V and J ends, which lost 5 bases and 8 bases, there was a span of 18 bases. The CDR3 has 14 residues. The CDR3 DNA reads as TGTGCCAGCAGTCTTGGGGGCAGGAACAGAGGCTACACCTTC. Translated, it gives CASSLGGRNRGYTF.

V usage is TRBV28 and J usage is TRBJ2-2; no firm D call. The CDR3 has 14 amino acids. Trimming pared 7 bases from V and 0 bases from J, leaving 9 bases between. In germline, CDR1 is MDHEN, CDR2 SYDVKM. The CDR3 is CASKRPANTGELFF. DNA of the CDR3: TGTGCCAGCAAACGCCCCGCGAACACCGGGGAGCTGTTTTTT.

The chain uses TRBV28 and TRBJ1-1; 7 nucleotides line up with TRBD1. The germline V gene has CDR1 MDHEN and CDR2 SYDVKM. The length of the CDR3 is 15 residues. V dropped 3 bases and J dropped 5; count of bases not matched to a gene: 9. The CDR3 sequence: CASSFLRQGRTEAFF. The CDR3 DNA sequence: TGTGCCAGCAGTTTTCTACGACAGGGAAGGACTGAAGCTTTCTTT.